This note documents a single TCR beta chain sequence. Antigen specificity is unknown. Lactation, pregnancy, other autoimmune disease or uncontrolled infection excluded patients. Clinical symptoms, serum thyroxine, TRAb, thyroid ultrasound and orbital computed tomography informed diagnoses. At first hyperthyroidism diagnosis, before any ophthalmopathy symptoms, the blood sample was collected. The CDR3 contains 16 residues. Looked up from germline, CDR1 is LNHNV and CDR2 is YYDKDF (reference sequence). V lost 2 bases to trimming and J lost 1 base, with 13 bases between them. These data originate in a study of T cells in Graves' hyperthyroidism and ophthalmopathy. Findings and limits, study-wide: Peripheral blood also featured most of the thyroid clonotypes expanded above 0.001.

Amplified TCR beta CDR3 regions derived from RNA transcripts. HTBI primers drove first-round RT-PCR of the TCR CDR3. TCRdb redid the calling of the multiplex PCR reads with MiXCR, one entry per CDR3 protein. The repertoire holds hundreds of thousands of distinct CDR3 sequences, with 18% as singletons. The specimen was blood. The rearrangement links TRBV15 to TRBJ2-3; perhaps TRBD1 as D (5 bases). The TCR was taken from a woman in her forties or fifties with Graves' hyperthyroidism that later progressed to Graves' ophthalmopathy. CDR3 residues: CATSRLTGTRTDTQYF. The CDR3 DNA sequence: TGTGCCACCAGCAGACTCACAGGAACCCGCACAGATACGCAGTATTTT.